Here is one TCR beta chain with its context. The antigen is unknown. The data stem from a study of beta chain features in type 1 diabetes. Study in general: Healthy donors and patients had similar age, gender and cell yields. Study-wide points: The question of HLA type influencing TCRB rearrangement was one that remained unresolved here. There was a moderate but significant shortening of TCRB CDR3s in all four CD4+ subsets of Type 1 diabetes patients. Junctions at VDJ sites from type 1 diabetes patients had fewer insertions and more deletions.

Sorting with CD45RO/CCR7/CD25/CD127/CD95/CD27 yielded naive, central memory, regulatory and stem-like memory CD4+ cells. Sequencing targeted expressed TCRB transcripts, as all isolated RNA had been reverse transcribed. Produced via immunoSEQ multiplex PCR; TCRdb's table is partial and in-frame only. The sample shows 600,000 to 700,000 clones, roughly 12% of them seen only once. The sequencing sample was made of naive CD4+ T cells from blood. The clonotype comes from a young man with type 1 diabetes.

The CDR3 DNA follows: TGTGCCACCAGCAGAGGTACGGGGGGCGATTGGCAGCCCCAGCATTTT. It specifies CATSRGTGGDWQPQHF. The chain carries TRBV15 and TRBJ1-5, with D possibly TRBD1 on 6 matching bases. The CDR3 length is 16 residues. CDR1 LNHNV and CDR2 YYDKDF come from the germline V gene (reference sequence). Deletions cut 1 base from V and 7 bases from J, with 17 bases between.